This record looks at one T cell receptor (beta chain) sequence and its context. Its specificity is unknown. Ahead of sequencing, the ViraFEST assay grew antigen-specific CD4+ T cells using viral peptide pools. Having been cultured for roughly 9 days, the cells underwent CD4+ T cell isolation. Confirmation by PCR established that the person had SARS-CoV-2 infection between March and December 2020. Each participant was administered two doses of either the BNT162b2 or the mRNA-1273 vaccine. This entry is derived from a study of vaccination effects on CD4 cells after COVID-19. Study outcomes and limitations: Infection-derived and vaccine-derived clones contracted markedly late after vaccination.

Trimming cost V 2 bases and J 8 bases, with 15 bases left between them. The CDR3 has 15 amino acids. CDR1 is KGHSH and CDR2 is LQKENI in the germline V gene. Sequenced by immunoSEQ multiplex PCR; TCRdb stores in-frame clones only, minus some. The repertoire has approximately 15,000 clones, about three quarters of them found once; the top ten carry 15% to 20%. This TCR was sampled from a human donor who had a prior SARS-CoV-2 infection. The V gene is TRBV18, the J gene TRBJ1-4; D not resolved. The sequences come from CD4+ T cells from PBMCs cultured with SARS-CoV-2 spike peptides, collected after COVID-19 vaccination. This CDR3 is CASSPSRAEGEKLFF. The DNA for the CDR3 is TGTGCCAGCTCACCAAGTAGGGCGGAAGGGGAAAAACTGTTTTTT.